The 19 T cell receptor beta chains presented below share a single source sample, sequenced in a study of vaccination and CD4 T cells after COVID-19. The Oncomine TCR Beta short-read assay was applied to DNA of cultured CD4+ T cells. MiXCR, applied by TCRdb to the PCR reads, yields one record per CDR3 protein. The table includes approximately 17,000 distinct CDR3 sequences, approximately 48% detected once. Their antigen targets remain unknown. Specified treatment: roughly 11-day PBMC culture with coronavirus spike peptide pools or control peptides (ViraFEST assay). The sequencing input was CD4+ T cells from blood, cultured in vitro. These receptors all stem from a human donor who had recovered from COVID-19.

The chain combines TRBV6-1 with TRBJ2-7; 7 bases line up with TRBD1. Losses at the gene ends were 1 base for V and 4 bases for J; bases not matched to a gene: 13. Per the germline V gene, CDR1 is MNHNS and CDR2 is SASEGT. The CDR3 runs 17 residues. The CDR3: CASSEVHRGIGGYEQYF. The CDR3 DNA reads TGTGCCAGCAGTGAAGTTCACAGGGGAATAGGTGGGTACGAGCAGTACTTC.

This clonotype was picked up one time. The chain links TRBV9 to TRBJ2-5, with D maybe TRBD1 (5 bases). CDR3 length: 14 amino acids. V was trimmed by 2 bases and J by 2 bases, leaving 10 bases between them. The V gene's germline CDR1 is SGDLS and CDR2 YYNGEE. In nucleotides, the CDR3 is TGTGCCAGCAGCGTCAAGCAGGGACAAGAGACCCAGTACTTC. It encodes CASSVKQGQETQYF.

The chain carries TRBV20-1 and TRBJ2-7; D not resolved. V was pared by 2 bases and J by 1 base, with 6 bases between. There are 12 residues in the CDR3. Germline lookup yields CDR1 DFQATT and CDR2 SNEGSKA (reference sequence). The CDR3 DNA reads as TGCAGTGCTAGACGCGCTTCCTACGAGCAGTACTTC. Protein product: CSARRASYEQYF.

This clonotype counts as medium-sized. V usage is TRBV20-1 and J usage is TRBJ2-2; D remains unclear. Trimming shortened V by 6 bases and J by 3 bases, and 11 bases separated the two germline ends. The CDR3 sequence is 13 residues long. The germline CDR1 and CDR2 sequences are DFQATT and SNEGSKA (reference sequence). In DNA, the CDR3 is TGCAGTGCGCGCCGCGACTACACCGGGGAGCTGTTTTTT. Protein: CSARRDYTGELFF.

The chain combines TRBV20-1 with TRBJ1-6, with a possible D match to TRBD1 (6 bases). This CDR3 spans 15 amino acids. V gave up 1 base and J gave up 2 bases, with 9 bases separating them. Germline V gives CDR1 DFQATT, CDR2 SNEGSKA (reference sequence). This CDR3 reads CSARGTDPYNSPLHF. The CDR3, as DNA: TGCAGTGCTAGAGGGACAGACCCCTATAATTCACCCCTCCACTTT.

This clonotype showed up just once. The chain couples TRBV7-9 to TRBJ2-2; TRBD2 agrees at 13 bases. The junction had 12 bases not matched to a gene; V was cut back by 6 bases and J by 2 bases. The CDR3 has 19 residues. CDR1 and CDR2 (germline): SEHNR, FQNEAQ (reference sequence). CDR3 loop: CASRRGAGLAGANTGELFF. CDR3 nucleotide sequence: TGTGCCAGCAGACGTGGGGCAGGACTAGCGGGAGCAAACACCGGGGAGCTGTTTTTT.

This clonotype was detected a few times. The genes are TRBV7-2 and TRBJ1-1; D uncertain. The V gene lost 3 bases and the J gene lost 1 base, with 12 bases spanning the gap. Per the germline V gene, CDR1 is SGHTA and CDR2 is FQGNSA. The CDR3 has 15 amino acids. In nucleotides, the CDR3 is TGTGCCAGCAGCTTGAGGAGAGGGCGGAACACTGAAGCTTTCTTT. It specifies CASSLRRGRNTEAFF.

The rearrangement uses TRBV12-3 or TRBV12-4 and TRBJ1-1; TRBD1 is a possible D gene (5 bases). V lost 6 bases and J 4 bases, leaving 18 bases between the germline ends. This CDR3 contains 15 residues. Here the CDR3 reads CASRSGTGLPTEAFF. The CDR3 coding sequence is TGTGCCAGCAGGTCCGGGACTGGACTCCCCACTGAAGCTTTCTTT.

J is TRBJ1-5 and V is TRBV12-2. TRBV12-2 is an annotated pseudogene. There are 20 residues in the CDR3. CDR3 in DNA: TGTGCAAGTCGCTTAGATCCCTCCCTTAGAACAGGGCGTAGCAATCAGCCCCAGCATTTT. This encodes CASRLDPSLRTGRSNQPQHF.

The chain uses TRBV5-4 and TRBJ1-1, with a possible D match to TRBD1 (6 bases). Germline V lookup: CDR1 SGHNT, CDR2 YYREEE (reference sequence). Trimming left V 3 bases short and J 0 bases short, with 12 bases between. The CDR3 covers 15 residues. The DNA for the CDR3 is TGTGCCAGCAGCTCCCTCGGGGGCATGAACACTGAAGCTTTCTTT. Amino acid sequence: CASSSLGGMNTEAFF.

The chain links TRBV11-3 to TRBJ2-7, with TRBD2 identical over 9 bases. V lost 4 bases and J lost 9; bases outside the gene matches: 10. Germline V CDR1 and CDR2: SGHNT, YENEEA. The CDR3 runs 14 residues. The CDR3 sequence: CASSYSGTSSAQYF. The CDR3 DNA is TGTGCCAGCAGCTATTCCGGGACTAGCTCTGCGCAGTACTTC.

The V and J genes are TRBV19 and TRBJ1-3; D not resolved. Germline V gives CDR1 LNHDA, CDR2 SQIVND (reference sequence). Trimming pared 6 bases from V and 3 bases from J, leaving 12 bases between. There are 14 residues in the CDR3. In DNA, the CDR3 is TGTGCCAGTAGCCACGAGATTGTTGGAAACACCATATATTTT. Encoded protein: CASSHEIVGNTIYF.

In its sample, this clonotype was seen a few times. The chain is built from TRBV2 and TRBJ1-2; 9 nucleotides line up with TRBD1. The ends lost 8 bases at V and 8 bases at J; junction bases unmatched: 12. The CDR3 sequence is 14 residues long. The germline V gene encodes CDR1 SNHLY and CDR2 FYNNEI. The CDR3 DNA is TGTGCCAGCTTCGAACAGGGGGCGCCGAGAGGCTACACCTTC. Translating it yields CASFEQGAPRGYTF.

In its sample, this clonotype was seen a few times. The genes are TRBV27 and TRBJ1-2, with TRBD1 matching over 8 bases. CDR1 is MNHEY and CDR2 is SMNVEV in the germline V gene (reference sequence). There are 16 residues in the CDR3. With V trimmed by 5 bases and J by 4 bases, 12 bases remained unmatched. The CDR3 DNA reads as TGTGCCAGCAGTCCGGGGACAACGGGACAGGTCTATGGCTACACCTTC. Amino acids: CASSPGTTGQVYGYTF.

The V gene is TRBV7-3, the J gene TRBJ2-3; D gene uncertain. Looked up from germline, CDR1 is SGHTA and CDR2 is FQGTGA. The CDR3 has 13 residues. Trimming took 3 bases from V and 4 from J, leaving 8 bases between them. The CDR3 DNA reads TGTGCCAGCAGCTTCCTGGGCGCAGATACGCAGTATTTT. Amino acid sequence: CASSFLGADTQYF.

Only a few counts were recorded for this clonotype. J is TRBJ2-4 and V is TRBV21-1; the D call of TRBD1 is as the table states it, not checked on the DNA. TRBV21-1 corresponds to a pseudogene. The CDR3 runs to 15 residues. CDR3 DNA sequence: TGTGCCAGCAGCGGGCGGACGGCGGCCAAAAACATTCAGTACTTC. It is translated as CASSGRTAAKNIQYF.

By share of the sample, this clonotype is medium-sized (0.01 to 0.1%). The rearrangement uses TRBV20-1 and TRBJ2-5; 8 bases line up with TRBD2. The CDR3 sequence is 15 residues long. V trimming: 0 bases; J trimming: 2 bases; junction bases outside the gene matches: 5. Germline CDR1 reads DFQATT; CDR2 reads SNEGSKA (reference sequence). CDR3 nucleotide sequence: TGCAGTGCTAGAGATCAAGCGGGAGCTCAAGAGACCCAGTACTTC. Translated, it gives CSARDQAGAQETQYF.

This clonotype was detected a few times. The chain couples TRBV19 to TRBJ1-3; tentatively, D is TRBD1 (6 bases). Trimming stripped 9 bases from V and 3 bases from J, with 15 bases between. The germline gives CDR1 LNHDA, CDR2 SQIVND (reference sequence). The CDR3 extends over 14 amino acids. The CDR3 here is CASVQGDYGNTIYF. The CDR3 DNA reads as TGTGCCAGCGTACAGGGAGATTATGGAAACACCATATATTTT. Full variable domain (rest looked up from reference TRBV19 and TRBJ1-3): DGGITQSPKYLFRKEGQNVTLSCEQNLNHDAMYWYRQDPGQGLRLIYYSQIVNDFQKGDIAEGYSVSREKKESFPLTVTSAQKNPTAFYLCASVQGDYGNTIYFGEGSWLTVV.

The J gene is TRBJ1-5, the V gene TRBV19, with D possibly being TRBD1 (6 bases). There are 15 residues in the CDR3. V lost 5 bases and J lost 3, with 14 bases in between. CDR1 is LNHDA and CDR2 is SQIVND in the germline V gene (reference sequence). In nucleotides, the CDR3 is TGTGCCAGTAGTCCACAACAGGGTACCAATCAGCCCCAGCATTTT. It encodes CASSPQQGTNQPQHF.